Sequencing of this TCR beta chain was carried out in a study of T-cell reconstitution after alpha-beta-depleted transplantation in children. Regarding the study as a whole: Reportedly, only several hundred clones from non-depleted graft cells drove alpha-beta T-cell counts at about two months. T-cell counts and diversity were attributed mostly to newly produced T cells one year after transplant. TCRbeta diversity was high at day 60 in some patients (a result of surviving recipient T cells and thymic progenitors).

As regards this clonotype: The antigen is not known.

Unique molecular identifiers tagged the TCRbeta library. MiXCR, run by TCRdb on the PCR reads, gives a single entry per CDR3 protein. The repertoire holds roughly 48,000 distinct CDR3 sequences, with under 6.5% as singletons. This sequence originates from a female patient between 2 and 15 years old who had a stem cell transplant for aplastic anemia, so the T cells may come from the graft donor. The sample in question was PBMCs, mostly from graft donor cells, obtained 60 days after TCRalphabeta/CD19-depleted stem cell transplant.

The CDR3 bases are TGTGCCAGTAGTCCCCTTTCCCAGATTGATGAGCAGTTCTTC. Residues: CASSPLSQIDEQFF. The chain links TRBV19 to TRBJ2-1, with D uncertain. The CDR3 has 14 amino acids. The germline V gene encodes CDR1 LNHDA and CDR2 SQIVND (reference sequence). Trimming took off 5 bases at V and 8 bases at J, with 16 bases between the two ends.